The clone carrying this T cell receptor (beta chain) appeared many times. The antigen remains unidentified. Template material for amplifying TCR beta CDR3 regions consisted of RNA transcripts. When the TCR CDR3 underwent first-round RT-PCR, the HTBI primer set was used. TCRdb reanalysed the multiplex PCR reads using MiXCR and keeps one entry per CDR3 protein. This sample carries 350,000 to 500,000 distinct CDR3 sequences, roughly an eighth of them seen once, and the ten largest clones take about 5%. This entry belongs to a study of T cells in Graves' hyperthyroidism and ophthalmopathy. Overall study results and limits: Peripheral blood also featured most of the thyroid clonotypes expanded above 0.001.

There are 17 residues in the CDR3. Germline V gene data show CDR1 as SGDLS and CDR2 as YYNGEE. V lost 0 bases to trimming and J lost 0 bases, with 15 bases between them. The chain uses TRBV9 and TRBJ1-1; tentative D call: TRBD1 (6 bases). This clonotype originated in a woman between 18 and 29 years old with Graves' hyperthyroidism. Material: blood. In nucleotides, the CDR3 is TGTGCCAGCAGCGTAGACCCTATACAGGGTGTGAACACTGAAGCTTTCTTT. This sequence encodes CASSVDPIQGVNTEAFF.